This T cell receptor beta chain is drawn from a study of cytomegalovirus exposure and HLA in healthy donors. Turning to the study itself: The study placed roughly four fifths of its roughly 410 genotyped donors in the Caucasian-associated ancestry cluster. Overall study findings and caveats: As a later analysis showed, a missense DCLRE1C variant was linked to trimming of TCR beta V- and J-genes.

The germline CDR1 and CDR2 sequences are SGHAT and FQNNGV. The CDR3 loop spans 13 amino acids. V dropped 5 bases and J dropped 6; count of bases not matched to a gene: 5. Concerning this clone itself: Its matching antigen is unknown.

With 60 Vbeta and 13 Jbeta primers, the PCR was carried out. Sequenced by immunoSEQ multiplex PCR; TCRdb stores in-frame clones only, minus some. This sample has 100,000 to 120,000 clones, with 60% to 85% found just once. Sequencing input: PBMCs. This rearrangement joins TRBV11-2 to TRBJ1-1; TRBD1 matches at 8 bases. This sequence originates from a woman between 40 and 50 years old in good health and CMV-seropositive. CDR3 loop: CASSLRGPAEAFF. CDR3 bases: TGTGCCAGCAGCCTCAGGGGGCCTGCTGAAGCTTTCTTT.